The entry that follows covers one T cell receptor beta chain sequence. These data belong to a study of CD8+ T cells in alopecia areata. For the study at large: At a dose of 5 to 10 mg twice daily, oral tofacitinib was given to treated patients.

cDNA serving as the sequencing template came from extracted, reverse transcribed RNA. TCRdb's table, derived via immunoSEQ multiplex PCR, lists solely in-frame clones and lacks some. This table has 180,000 or so clones, over 45% appearing once. Treatment in this sample: oral pan-JAK inhibitor, 5-10 mg twice daily. Researchers took lesional scalp punch biopsies and peripheral blood from people who were alopecia areata patients. Germline CDR1 SGHNT, CDR2 YYREEE (reference sequence). V trimming: 4 bases; J trimming: 4 bases; junction bases outside the gene matches: 4. The CDR3 is 13 residues long. This chain uses TRBV5-4 with TRBJ1-1, with 7 bases lining up with TRBD1. The sample in question was CD4+ T cells sorted from blood, obtained at week 24, from a patient treated with tofacitinib. The TCR was taken from a human donor with alopecia areata. The CDR3 loop reads CASSQPGGTEAFF. The CDR3 coding sequence is TGTGCCAGCAGCCAACCAGGGGGCACTGAAGCTTTCTTT.